Presented here are 30 T cell receptor beta chains from one specimen sequenced in a study of CD8 T cells in Susac syndrome (dated by TCRdb to between 2018 and 2021). Library preparation was by the immunoSEQ multiplex PCR assay. RNA was extracted using the RNeasy kit, and roughly 0.5 to 1 ug of the RNA was reverse transcribed with random hexamers. The public sequencing data were trimmed at Q25 with fastp and processed into clonotypes with MiXCR by TCRdb, which kept only in-frame beta chains. Rows with a matching CDR3 protein are joined into one entry that keeps the most common DNA and genes. This sample comprises around 71,000 distinct CDR3 sequences, under 96% of them detected only once. 0.095% to 0.13% of the sample is in the top ten clones. The specimen sequenced was CD4+ T cells from PBMCs. All receptors come from a human donor with multiple sclerosis.

CDR3 in DNA: TGTGCCAGCAGTTTAGGGGCGACAGGACAGGGCTCCTACGAGCAGTACTTC. Translation: CASSLGATGQGSYEQYF. J is TRBJ2-7 and V is TRBV12-3 or TRBV12-4, with 8 bases identical to TRBD1. The CDR3 runs 17 residues. V dropped 1 base and J dropped 0; count of bases not matched to a gene: 8.

This chain joins TRBV7-2 and TRBJ1-2; a possible D gene is TRBD1 (5 bases). The CDR3 runs 16 residues. CDR1 and CDR2 from the germline V gene are SGHTA and FQGNSA. With 1 base removed from V and 1 base from J, the gap between germline ends came to 13 bases. The CDR3 protein is CASSLGVGTNNYGYTF. Written as DNA, the CDR3 is TGTGCCAGCAGCTTAGGTGTGGGGACTAATAACTATGGCTACACCTTC.

The genes are TRBV4-1 and TRBJ1-6, with 9 nucleotides matching TRBD1. This CDR3 comprises 15 residues. V was clipped by 7 bases and J by 6 bases; unmatched bases: 7. Germline CDR1 is MGHRA and CDR2 is YSYEKL. CDR3 DNA: TGCGCCAGCAACTATCCGGGACAGGGTAATTCACCCCTCCACTTT. This sequence encodes CASNYPGQGNSPLHF.

The rearrangement joins TRBV7-9 to TRBJ2-7; D is uncertain. The germline gives CDR1 SEHNR, CDR2 FQNEAQ (reference sequence). V lost 5 bases and J lost 4, with 15 bases in between. The CDR3 extends over 14 amino acids. The DNA for the CDR3 is TGTGCCAGCAGCCCTCGGGCAAGTCGATACGAGCAGTACTTC. This gives the protein CASSPRASRYEQYF.

The chain is built from TRBV7-8 and TRBJ2-1, with TRBD1 matching 8 bases. This CDR3 is 15 amino acids long. CDR1 SGHVS and CDR2 FQNEAQ come from the germline V gene. After removal of 5 bases from V and 2 bases from J, the junction contained 5 bases not matched to a gene. Here the CDR3 reads CASSKLRGPYNEQFF. DNA for the CDR3: TGTGCCAGCAGCAAACTCAGGGGGCCCTACAATGAGCAGTTCTTC.

The rearrangement links TRBV20-1 to TRBJ1-6, with a possible D match to TRBD1 (5 bases). V lost 3 bases, J lost 10 bases, and 13 bases lay in between. Germline CDR1 is DFQATT and CDR2 is SNEGSKA (reference sequence). This CDR3 is built from 13 residues. CDR3 amino acids: CSARRDPSSPLHF. Written as DNA, the CDR3 is TGCAGTGCTAGGCGGGACCCATCCTCACCCCTCCACTTT.

J is TRBJ2-1 and V is TRBV30; D is perhaps TRBD1 or TRBD2 (5 bases each). Trimming took off 0 bases at V and 10 bases at J, with 10 bases between the two ends. This CDR3 comprises 12 residues. The germline gives CDR1 GTSNPN, CDR2 SVGIG (reference sequence). The CDR3 DNA is TGTGCCTGGAGTGTACCCGGGGCCGAGCAGTTCTTC. Translation: CAWSVPGAEQFF.

This sequence joins TRBV29-1 and TRBJ2-2; 7 bases map to TRBD1. V dropped 6 bases and J dropped 6; count of bases not matched to a gene: 7. The CDR3 spans 13 residues. Germline V gene sequence: CDR1 SQVTM, CDR2 ANQGSEA. DNA for the CDR3: TGCAGCGTGACAGGGAAATTCGCCGGGGAGCTGTTTTTT. It codes for CSVTGKFAGELFF.

Concerning this clonotype: The CDR3 end shows no conserved phenylalanine or tryptophan, and so a read error is likely. The chain carries TRBV7-2 and TRBJ2-5; 8 bases are shared with TRBD2. The germline V gene has CDR1 SGHTA and CDR2 FQGNSA. The CDR3 extends over 16 amino acids. The J segment lost 5 bases and the V segment lost 4 bases, leaving 12 bases of the junction unmatched. In DNA form, the CDR3 reads TGTGCCAGCAGCTCACGGGCGGGGGGCCGCTCGGAGACCCAGTACCTC. It specifies CASSSRAGGRSETQYL.

This clonotype has just one count. V usage is TRBV4-2 and J usage is TRBJ1-2; the D is unclear. Germline values: CDR1 LGHNA, CDR2 YNFKEQ. Trimming stripped 0 bases from V and 4 bases from J, with 12 bases between. The CDR3 covers 15 residues. CDR3 DNA sequence: TGTGCCAGCAGCCAAGATCCCCGGGGAGTCTATGGCTACACCTTC. Its translation is CASSQDPRGVYGYTF.

The chain recombines TRBV10-3 with TRBJ1-2; D gene uncertain. The V and J ends lost 2 bases and 2 bases respectively, with 6 bases between them. The CDR3 has 13 amino acids. Germline V gives CDR1 ENHRY, CDR2 SYGVKD. In DNA, the CDR3 is TGTGCCATCAGTGAGACAGCCAACTATGGCTACACCTTC. Translating gives CAISETANYGYTF.

This clonotype showed up just a few times. This chain joins TRBV12-3 or TRBV12-4 and TRBJ1-5, with TRBD1 as a possible D gene (6 bases). This CDR3 has 14 amino acids. Trimming took off 3 bases at V and 4 bases at J, with 10 bases between the two ends. CDR3 protein: CASSFRGGNQPQHF. The CDR3 DNA is TGTGCCAGCAGTTTTAGGGGGGGGAATCAGCCCCAGCATTTT.

The gene calls are TRBV7-2 and TRBJ1-1; weak D call: TRBD1 (6 bases). The CDR3 extends over 14 amino acids. With 0 bases removed from V and 2 bases from J, the gap between germline ends came to 7 bases. Germline CDR1 reads SGHTA; CDR2 reads FQGNSA. CDR3 in amino acids: CASSLAQGNTEAFF. The CDR3 nucleotides read TGTGCCAGCAGCTTAGCACAGGGTAACACTGAAGCTTTCTTT.

The chain joins TRBV6-2 or TRBV6-3 to TRBJ2-7; TRBD1 agrees at 7 bases. CDR3 length: 14 residues. Germline CDR1 is MNHEY and CDR2 is SVGEGT. V was pared by 0 bases and J by 2 bases, with 1 base of the junction left unmatched. CDR3 nucleotides: TGTGCCAGCAGTTACTCGGGACAGCCCTACGAGCAGTACTTC. Protein sequence: CASSYSGQPYEQYF.

The V and J genes are TRBV12-3 or TRBV12-4 and TRBJ2-7; tentative D call: TRBD2 (6 bases). V was cut by 3 bases and J by 7 bases, with 10 bases left in between. The CDR3 totals 12 residues. The CDR3 nucleotides read TGTGCCAGCAGTTTGGACGCGGGGGAGCAGTACTTC. It translates to CASSLDAGEQYF.

The chain recombines TRBV3-1 with TRBJ2-5; D gene ambiguous. This CDR3 region has 18 residues. Germline CDR1 and CDR2: LGHDT and YNNKEL (reference sequence). V was cut by 3 bases and J by 2 bases, with 22 bases left in between. CDR3 sequence: CASSHYSRSEMGQETQYF. CDR3 DNA sequence: TGTGCCAGCAGCCATTATTCTAGGTCTGAAATGGGGCAAGAGACCCAGTACTTC.

The chain carries TRBV5-6 and TRBJ2-5, with 7 bases lining up with TRBD1. Unmatched junction bases numbered 5, after V lost 2 bases and J lost 4 bases. In germline, CDR1 is SGHDT, CDR2 YYEEEE. CDR3 length: 14 residues. CDR3 region: CASSFMGQTETQYF. The CDR3 coding sequence is TGTGCCAGCAGCTTCATGGGACAGACAGAGACCCAGTACTTC.

The chain has TRBV12-3 or TRBV12-4 and TRBJ1-2; D gene ambiguous. The CDR3 extends over 11 amino acids. Between the trimmed V and J ends, which lost 6 bases and 5 bases, there was a span of 7 bases. The CDR3 protein is CASRLYYGYTF. The DNA for the CDR3 is TGTGCCAGCAGGTTGTATTATGGCTACACCTTC.

This rearrangement joins TRBV20-1 to TRBJ1-2; D remains unclear. Looked up from germline, CDR1 is DFQATT and CDR2 is SNEGSKA (reference sequence). Trimming took off 5 bases at V and 8 bases at J, with 15 bases between the two ends. This CDR3 is built from 12 residues. CDR3 DNA sequence: TGCAGTGCTCCGGCCCCGGAGGGAGGCTACACCTTC. Translation: CSAPAPEGGYTF.

The V and J genes are TRBV5-6 and TRBJ2-7, with TRBD1 matching over 8 bases. The CDR3 totals 18 residues. Germline trimming cut 2 bases from V and 2 bases from J; bases unmatched to any gene: 15. Germline-derived CDR1 and CDR2 are SGHDT and YYEEEE. The CDR3 loop is CASSLKRLLDRVAYEQYF. The CDR3 nucleotides are TGTGCCAGCAGCTTAAAACGCCTTCTGGACAGGGTGGCCTACGAGCAGTACTTC.

The chain employs TRBV20-1 and TRBJ1-4; D remains unclear. In germline, CDR1 is DFQATT, CDR2 SNEGSKA (reference sequence). Deletions cut 3 bases from V and 5 bases from J, with 19 bases between. This CDR3 spans 16 amino acids. The CDR3 protein is CSASGSEGRGNEKLFF. The CDR3 DNA follows: TGCAGTGCTAGTGGGTCCGAGGGTCGGGGAAATGAAAAACTGTTTTTT.

This chain connects TRBV2 to TRBJ2-7; the D is unclear. The V gene lost 3 bases and the J gene lost 2 bases, with 5 bases spanning the gap. This CDR3 spans 12 amino acids. Germline V gene sequence: CDR1 SNHLY, CDR2 FYNNEI. Here the CDR3 DNA reads TGTGCCAGCAGTGACGGTCCCTACGAGCAGTACTTC. This gives the protein CASSDGPYEQYF.

The V call is TRBV19, the J call TRBJ1-1, with D possibly being TRBD1 (5 bases). Per the germline V gene, CDR1 is LNHDA and CDR2 is SQIVND (reference sequence). The CDR3 totals 15 residues. The ends were cut back, 3 bases at V and 5 bases at J, with 16 bases in the middle. The CDR3 region has the DNA TGTGCCAGTAGTATTCCCCTCGCCGGGACGACTGAAGCTTTCTTT. This codes for CASSIPLAGTTEAFF.

V gene TRBV30 combines with J gene TRBJ1-2, with D possibly TRBD1 on 6 matching bases. The CDR3 has 15 residues. Trimming shortened V by 3 bases and J by 8 bases, and 22 bases separated the two germline ends. Germline loops: CDR1 GTSNPN, CDR2 SVGIG (reference sequence). In nucleotides, the CDR3 is TGTGCCTGGAGGGTCCGGCGACTGGGGGCCCGGGGCTACACCTTC. Its protein product is CAWRVRRLGARGYTF. The variable domain in full, with the rest retrieved from reference TRBV30 and TRBJ1-2, is SQTIHQWPATLVQPVGSPLSLECTVEGTSNPNLYWYRQAAGRGLQLLFYSVGIGQISSEVPQNLSASRPQDRQFILSSKKLLLSDSGFYLCAWRVRRLGARGYTFGSGTRLTVV.

This chain connects TRBV3-1 to TRBJ1-2, with D possibly TRBD1 on 6 matching bases. The V end lost 1 base, the J end lost 4 bases, and 16 bases lay between the germline ends. The germline CDR1 and CDR2 sequences are LGHDT and YNNKEL (reference sequence). The CDR3 extends over 16 amino acids. This CDR3 reads CASSQVRGAQGYGYTF. The CDR3 bases are TGTGCCAGCAGCCAAGTCCGGGGGGCGCAAGGCTATGGCTACACCTTC.

This rearrangement joins TRBV19 to TRBJ2-5, with a tentative D call TRBD1 (6 bases). CDR1 is LNHDA and CDR2 is SQIVND in the germline V gene (reference sequence). V gave up 5 bases and J gave up 3 bases, with 10 bases separating them. The CDR3 spans 13 residues. For the CDR3, the DNA is TGTGCCAGTAGTTTGGGGGCCAAAGAGACCCAGTACTTC. Translating it yields CASSLGAKETQYF.

In its sample, this clonotype was seen once. The chain recombines TRBV29-1 with TRBJ2-5; D is unclear. The CDR3 totals 12 residues. With 3 bases removed from V and 1 base from J, the gap between germline ends came to 6 bases. Germline CDR1 SQVTM, CDR2 ANQGSEA. CDR3 residues: CSVEGTQETQYF. In DNA, the CDR3 is TGCAGCGTTGAGGGTACCCAAGAGACCCAGTACTTC.

V gene TRBV7-2 combines with J gene TRBJ1-1; 7 bases are a match to TRBD1. V was pared by 7 bases and J by 11 bases, with 13 bases of the junction left unmatched. CDR1 is SGHTA and CDR2 is FQGNSA in the germline V gene. The CDR3 totals 13 residues. The CDR3 nucleotides read TGTGCCAGCACCCGATACAGGGGAGACGGCGCTTTCTTT. This sequence encodes CASTRYRGDGAFF.

V and J are TRBV5-6 and TRBJ2-7, with D tentatively TRBD1 (6 bases). The CDR3 is 13 residues long. Trimming shortened V by 5 bases and J by 0 bases, and 9 bases separated the two germline ends. Germline values: CDR1 SGHDT, CDR2 YYEEEE. CDR3 protein: CASRTGTSYEQYF. CDR3 in DNA: TGTGCCAGCAGAACAGGGACCTCCTACGAGCAGTACTTC.

CDR3 sequence (DNA): TGTGCCTGGAGTGGAACTCCGTGGGATCAGCCCCAGCATTTT. This encodes CAWSGTPWDQPQHF. This chain uses TRBV30 with TRBJ1-5, with D uncertain. The CDR3 runs to 14 residues. Per germline, CDR1 GTSNPN and CDR2 SVGIG (reference sequence). The ends were cut back, 1 base at V and 5 bases at J, with 12 bases in the middle.